Each of the 24 T cell receptor beta chains below was sequenced from the same sample in a study of shared clonotypes between healthy human individuals. Generated by immunoSEQ multiplex PCR, the TCRdb table keeps only in-frame clones and is missing some. The data show 2 million to 2.5 million clones, 85% to 95% seen once. Specimen: naive CD4+ T cells from PBMCs. The subset was: CD45RA+ positively selected. These receptors were collected from a young man in good health. Some clones in this sample may be carry-over from other donors' samples.

The chain uses TRBV15 and TRBJ2-3, with D perhaps assigned TRBD1 or TRBD2 (5 bases each). Trimming removed 0 bases from V and 1 base from J, with 14 bases in between. The CDR3 consists of 17 residues. Germline loops: CDR1 LNHNV, CDR2 YYDKDF (reference sequence). CDR3 sequence: CATSRDGDRTRTDTQYF. The CDR3 coding sequence is TGTGCCACCAGCAGAGATGGGGACCGTACCCGCACAGATACGCAGTATTTT.

This clone was observed a single time. The chain recombines TRBV27 with TRBJ2-3; perhaps TRBD1 as D (5 bases). Germline V gene lookup returns CDR1 MNHEY and CDR2 SMNVEV (reference sequence). The CDR3 totals 16 residues. Trimming took 5 bases from V and 5 from J, leaving 20 bases between them. CDR3 in amino acids: CASSGFGAYYVDTQYF. Here the CDR3 DNA reads TGTGCCAGCAGTGGTTTTGGGGCCTACTACGTAGATACGCAGTATTTT.

The chain carries TRBV15 and TRBJ2-3; a weak D match, TRBD2 (6 bases). CDR3 length equals 15 residues. Between the trimmed V and J ends, which lost 1 base and 10 bases, there was a span of 18 bases. Germline CDR1 and CDR2: LNHNV and YYDKDF (reference sequence). CDR3 protein: CATSRGSRDSFPQYF. The CDR3, as DNA: TGTGCCACCAGCAGAGGCAGCCGGGACTCCTTCCCGCAGTATTTT.

The V gene is TRBV9, the J gene TRBJ2-2; D may correspond to TRBD1 or TRBD2 (5 bases each). V lost 4 bases to trimming and J lost 5 bases, with 9 bases between them. CDR3 length: 13 residues. The germline gives CDR1 SGDLS, CDR2 YYNGEE. CDR3: CASSWDLTGELFF. CDR3 DNA sequence: TGTGCCAGCAGCTGGGACCTAACCGGGGAGCTGTTTTTT. Together with reference TRBV9 and TRBJ2-2, the CDR3 gives the full variable domain: DSGVTQTPKHLITATGQRVTLRCSPRSGDLSVYWYQQSLDQGLQFLIQYYNGEERAKGNILERFSAQQFPDLHSELNLSSLELGDSALYFCASSWDLTGELFFGEGSRLTVL.

The CDR3 loop reads CASSVFGEQYF. CDR3 bases: TGTGCCAGCAGTGTTTTCGGCGAGCAGTACTTC. V gene TRBV2 combines with J gene TRBJ2-7; D remains unclear. The CDR3 is 11 amino acids. Germline assignment: CDR1 SNHLY and CDR2 FYNNEI. Trimming shortened V by 4 bases and J by 6 bases, and 7 bases separated the two germline ends.

The genes are TRBV7-2 and TRBJ2-1; D is possibly TRBD1 (5 bases). Trimming shortened V by 1 base and J by 7 bases, and 26 bases separated the two germline ends. CDR1 is SGHTA, CDR2 FQGNSA, per germline. This CDR3 spans 19 amino acids. The CDR3 sequence is CASSLGAPDTIPFGNEQFF. The CDR3 DNA sequence: TGTGCCAGCAGCTTAGGAGCTCCGGACACCATACCCTTTGGGAATGAGCAGTTCTTC.

The chain joins TRBV29-1 to TRBJ2-1; D tentatively reads TRBD1 or TRBD2 (5 bases each). Germline values: CDR1 SQVTM, CDR2 ANQGSEA. The CDR3 length is 13 residues. Trimming cost V 3 bases and J 6 bases, with 12 bases left between them. CDR3 protein: CSVDYGGFNEQFF. The CDR3 coding sequence is TGCAGCGTTGATTATGGGGGATTCAATGAGCAGTTCTTC.

The chain carries TRBV18 and TRBJ2-7; maybe TRBD2 (5 bases). CDR3 size: 14 residues. Trimming took off 2 bases at V and 2 bases at J, with 10 bases between the two ends. CDR1 and CDR2 from the germline V gene are KGHSH and LQKENI. In DNA, the CDR3 is TGTGCCAGCTCACCAGACACCGGGGCCTACGAGCAGTACTTC. It yields the protein CASSPDTGAYEQYF.

In nucleotides, the CDR3 is TGTGCCAGCAGCGCTGCAGGGGGAAGCTATGGCTACACCTTC. Translating gives CASSAAGGSYGYTF. The chain has TRBV9 and TRBJ1-2; 7 bases align to TRBD1. The CDR3 has 14 residues. Germline CDR1 is SGDLS and CDR2 is YYNGEE. With V trimmed by 3 bases and J by 4 bases, 6 bases remained unmatched.

This rearrangement joins TRBV30 to TRBJ1-1, with 10 bases that match TRBD1. The V segment lost 3 bases and the J segment 5 bases; nucleotides outside the gene matches: 9. The germline gives CDR1 GTSNPN, CDR2 SVGIG (reference sequence). This CDR3 has 15 residues. CDR3 bases: TGTGCCTGGAGGCCTCCCGGGACAGGGGAGACTGAAGCTTTCTTT. Protein product: CAWRPPGTGETEAFF.

Note on this clone: This sample also contains other DNA sequences that code for the same CDR3. V and J are TRBV27 and TRBJ2-2; weak D call: TRBD1 (5 bases). The CDR3 runs to 13 residues. V was shortened by 2 bases and J by 4 bases, with 5 bases between the two germline ends. The V gene's germline CDR1 is MNHEY and CDR2 SMNVEV (reference sequence). The CDR3 DNA reads as TGTGCCAGCAGTTTACAGGGCACCGGGGAGCTGTTTTTT. Translation: CASSLQGTGELFF.

This clone was found a few times. J is TRBJ1-1 and V is TRBV7-9; possibly TRBD1 for D (5 bases). The CDR3 spans 16 residues. The ends were cut back, 6 bases at V and 1 base at J, with 18 bases in the middle. CDR1 and CDR2 (germline): SEHNR, FQNEAQ (reference sequence). CDR3 sequence reads: CASRTRDVGPNTEAFF. The CDR3, as DNA: TGTGCCAGCAGGACCCGGGACGTGGGGCCGAACACTGAAGCTTTCTTT.

The rearrangement joins TRBV4-1 to TRBJ2-5; 12 bases line up with TRBD1. The CDR3 loop spans 21 amino acids. J gave up 5 bases and V 0 bases, and 19 bases lay outside the gene matches. Per germline, CDR1 MGHRA and CDR2 YSYEKL. CDR3 coding DNA: TGCGCCAGCAGCCAAGATCTGGGTTTAGGGACAGGGGGCGGCTGGATGGAGACCCAGTACTTC. This translates into CASSQDLGLGTGGGWMETQYF.

This chain links TRBV27 with TRBJ2-2; the match to TRBD1 covers 7 bases. The CDR3 totals 17 residues. The trim removed 3 bases at V and 1 base at J, leaving 8 bases unmatched. From germline, CDR1 is MNHEY and CDR2 SMNVEV (reference sequence). The CDR3 spells CASSFRSTGVNTGELFF. In nucleotides, the CDR3 is TGTGCCAGCAGTTTTCGAAGTACAGGGGTGAACACCGGGGAGCTGTTTTTT.

The J gene is TRBJ1-5, the V gene TRBV6-1; no clear D. The germline gives CDR1 MNHNS, CDR2 SASEGT. V dropped 6 bases and J dropped 8 bases, with 17 bases sitting between them. The CDR3 length is 14 residues. The CDR3 coding sequence is TGTGCCAGCAGACTACGGGCCTTGGGGAAGCCCCAGCATTTT. Translated: CASRLRALGKPQHF.

This sequence joins TRBV11-3 and TRBJ2-1; D gene ambiguous. CDR1 SGHNT and CDR2 YENEEA come from the germline V gene. Between the trimmed V and J ends, which lost 0 bases and 6 bases, there was a span of 6 bases. The CDR3 runs to 13 residues. The CDR3 region is CASSLESTNEQFF. CDR3 nucleotides: TGTGCCAGCAGCTTAGAGTCAACCAATGAGCAGTTCTTC.

The chain couples TRBV27 to TRBJ1-5; D is unresolved. Trimming left V 6 bases short and J 3 bases short, with 12 bases between. The germline V gene has CDR1 MNHEY and CDR2 SMNVEV (reference sequence). This CDR3 region has 14 residues. CDR3 in amino acids: CASSLLGPNQPQHF. The CDR3 DNA reads as TGTGCCAGCAGCTTGCTTGGCCCCAATCAGCCCCAGCATTTT.

This chain joins TRBV6-6 and TRBJ2-3; D is possibly TRBD1 (6 bases). Germline V gene sequence: CDR1 MNHNY, CDR2 SVGAGI (reference sequence). Deletions cut 5 bases from V and 2 bases from J, with 14 bases between. This CDR3 has 15 residues. The CDR3 loop is CASSPIRDNTDTQYF. The CDR3 DNA follows: TGTGCCAGCAGTCCGATCCGGGACAACACAGATACGCAGTATTTT.

The chain combines TRBV30 with TRBJ2-5, with D uncertain. The CDR3 loop spans 15 amino acids. Trimming left V 2 bases short and J 2 bases short, with 15 bases between. Germline values: CDR1 GTSNPN, CDR2 SVGIG (reference sequence). The CDR3 spells CAWSSDPGWQETQYF. The CDR3 bases are TGTGCCTGGAGTAGTGACCCTGGGTGGCAAGAGACCCAGTACTTC.

The chain has TRBV5-8 and TRBJ2-2, with D perhaps TRBD1 (5 bases). The CDR3 extends over 15 amino acids. V gave up 8 bases and J gave up 0 bases, with 14 bases separating them. Per the germline V gene, CDR1 is SGHTS and CDR2 is YDEGEE. For the CDR3, the DNA is TGTGCCAGGGGGCGCAGGCGGCCGAACACCGGGGAGCTGTTTTTT. Protein sequence: CARGRRRPNTGELFF. Full variable domain (outside the CDR3, taken from reference TRBV5-8 and TRBJ2-2): EAGVTQSPTHLIKTRGQQATLRCSPISGHTSVYWYQQALGLGLQFLLWYDEGEERNRGNFPPRFSGRQFPNYSSELNVNALELEDSALYLCARGRRRPNTGELFFGEGSRLTVL.

The gene calls are TRBV7-6 and TRBJ1-2; D perhaps matches TRBD1 (6 bases). Germline loops: CDR1 SGHVS, CDR2 FNYEAQ. Trimming removed 6 bases at V and 5 bases at J, with 13 bases between. The CDR3 is made up of 13 amino acids. The CDR3 DNA sequence: TGTGCCAGCAGATTATCGGACAGTTATGGCTACACCTTC. Translation gives CASRLSDSYGYTF. The variable domain in full, with the rest retrieved from reference TRBV7-6 and TRBJ1-2, is GAGVSQSPRYKVTKRGQDVALRCDPISGHVSLYWYRQALGQGPEFLTYFNYEAQQDKSGLPNDRFSAERPEGSISTLTIQRTEQRDSAMYRCASRLSDSYGYTFGSGTRLTVV.

This chain joins TRBV29-1 and TRBJ1-1, with 7 bases lining up with TRBD1. Trimming removed 8 bases from V and 1 base from J; junction bases left unmatched: 10. Germline V gives CDR1 SQVTM, CDR2 ANQGSEA. CDR3 size: 14 residues. This CDR3 reads CSHSGGVSNTEAFF. In nucleotides, the CDR3 is TGCAGCCACTCAGGGGGGGTTTCGAACACTGAAGCTTTCTTT.

This chain connects TRBV6-4 to TRBJ2-4; tentative D call: TRBD1 (5 bases). The V gene's germline CDR1 is MRHNA and CDR2 SNTAGT. The CDR3 runs 14 residues. V gave up 3 bases and J gave up 7 bases, with 13 bases separating them. The CDR3 here is CASSEQGSGNIQYF. The CDR3 DNA sequence: TGTGCCAGCAGTGAGCAGGGTTCTGGTAACATTCAGTACTTC.

This clone has a single count. The V and J genes are TRBV11-2 and TRBJ2-3; D unclear. Germline CDR1 and CDR2: SGHAT and FQNNGV. Trimming removed 5 bases at V and 0 bases at J, with 12 bases between. This CDR3 is built from 15 residues. The CDR3 bases are TGTGCCAGCAGCCCCTTGTTTAGAAGCACAGATACGCAGTATTTT. It codes for CASSPLFRSTDTQYF. The variable domain in full, with the rest retrieved from reference TRBV11-2 and TRBJ2-3, is EAGVAQSPRYKIIEKRQSVAFWCNPISGHATLYWYQQILGQGPKLLIQFQNNGVVDDSQLPKDRFSAERLKGVDSTLKIQPAKLEDSAVYLCASSPLFRSTDTQYFGPGTRLTVL.